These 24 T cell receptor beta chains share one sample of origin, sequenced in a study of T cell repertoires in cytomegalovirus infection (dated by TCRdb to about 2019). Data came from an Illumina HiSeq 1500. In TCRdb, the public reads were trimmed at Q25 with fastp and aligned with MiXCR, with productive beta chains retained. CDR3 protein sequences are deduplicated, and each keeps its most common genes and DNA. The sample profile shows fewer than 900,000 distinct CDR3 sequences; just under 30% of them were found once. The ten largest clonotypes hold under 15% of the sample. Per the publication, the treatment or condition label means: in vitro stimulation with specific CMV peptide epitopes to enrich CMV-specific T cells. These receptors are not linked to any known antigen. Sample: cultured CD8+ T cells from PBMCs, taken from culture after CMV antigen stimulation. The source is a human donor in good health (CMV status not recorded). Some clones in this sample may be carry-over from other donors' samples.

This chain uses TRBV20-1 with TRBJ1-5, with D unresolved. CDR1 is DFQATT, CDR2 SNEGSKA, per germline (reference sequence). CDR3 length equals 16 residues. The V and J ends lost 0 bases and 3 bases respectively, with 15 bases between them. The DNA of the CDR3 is TGCAGTGCTAGAGATATTAGATCCAGCTCCAATCAGCCCCAGCATTTT. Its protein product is CSARDIRSSSNQPQHF.

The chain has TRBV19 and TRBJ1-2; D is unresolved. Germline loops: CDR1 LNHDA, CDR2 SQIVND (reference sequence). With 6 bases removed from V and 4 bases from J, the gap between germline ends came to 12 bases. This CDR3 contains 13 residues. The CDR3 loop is CASRGFKPYGYTF. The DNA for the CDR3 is TGTGCCAGTAGGGGATTTAAGCCCTATGGCTACACCTTC.

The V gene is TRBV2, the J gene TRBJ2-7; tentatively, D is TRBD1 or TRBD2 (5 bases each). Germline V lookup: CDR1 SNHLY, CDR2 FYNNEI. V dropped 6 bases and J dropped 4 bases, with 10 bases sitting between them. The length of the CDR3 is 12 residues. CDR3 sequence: CASRGVEYEQYV. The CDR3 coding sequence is TGTGCCAGCAGGGGGGTCGAATACGAGCAGTACGTC.

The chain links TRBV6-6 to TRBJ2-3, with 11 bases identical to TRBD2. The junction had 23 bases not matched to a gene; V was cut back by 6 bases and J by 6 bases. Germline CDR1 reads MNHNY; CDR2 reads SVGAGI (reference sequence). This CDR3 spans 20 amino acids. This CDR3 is CASRGMIAGGRGFATDTQYF. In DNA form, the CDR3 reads TGTGCCAGCAGGGGGATGATAGCGGGGGGGCGGGGCTTTGCAACGGATACGCAGTATTTT.

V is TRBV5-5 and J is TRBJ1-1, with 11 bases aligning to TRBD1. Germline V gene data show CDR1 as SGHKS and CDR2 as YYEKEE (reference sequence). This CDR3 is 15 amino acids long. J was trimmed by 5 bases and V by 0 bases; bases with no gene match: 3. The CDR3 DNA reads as TGTGCCAGCAGCTTGGGGGACAGGGGGAAGACTGAAGCTTTCTTT. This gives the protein CASSLGDRGKTEAFF.

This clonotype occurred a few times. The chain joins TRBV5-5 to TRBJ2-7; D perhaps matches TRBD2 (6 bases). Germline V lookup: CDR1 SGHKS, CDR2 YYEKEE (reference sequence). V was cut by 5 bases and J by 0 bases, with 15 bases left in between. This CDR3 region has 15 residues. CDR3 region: CASRPGRGSSYEQYF. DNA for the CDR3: TGTGCCAGCAGGCCCGGACGGGGGAGCTCCTACGAGCAGTACTTC.

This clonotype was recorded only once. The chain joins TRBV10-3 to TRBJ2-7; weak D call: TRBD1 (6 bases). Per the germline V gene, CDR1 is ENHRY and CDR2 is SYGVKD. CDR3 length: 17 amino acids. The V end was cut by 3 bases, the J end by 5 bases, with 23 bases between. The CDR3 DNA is TGTGCCATCAGTGACCCCCTGACAGGATCGGTGGGGGACGAGCAGTACTTC. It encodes CAISDPLTGSVGDEQYF.

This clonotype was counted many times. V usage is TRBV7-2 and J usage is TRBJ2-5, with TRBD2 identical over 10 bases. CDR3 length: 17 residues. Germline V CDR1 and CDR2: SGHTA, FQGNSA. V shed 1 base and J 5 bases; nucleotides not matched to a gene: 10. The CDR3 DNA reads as TGTGCCAGCAGCTTAGACCCGAGCGGGGGGGCCTGGGAGACCCAGTACTTC. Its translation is CASSLDPSGGAWETQYF.

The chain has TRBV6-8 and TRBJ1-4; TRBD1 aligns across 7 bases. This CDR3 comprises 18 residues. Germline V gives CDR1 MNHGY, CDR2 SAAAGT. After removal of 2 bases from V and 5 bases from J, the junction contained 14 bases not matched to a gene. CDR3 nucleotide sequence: TGTGCCAGCAGTTACCCAGGGGGGTGGCCGACTAAAAATGAAAAACTGTTTTTT. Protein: CASSYPGGWPTKNEKLFF.

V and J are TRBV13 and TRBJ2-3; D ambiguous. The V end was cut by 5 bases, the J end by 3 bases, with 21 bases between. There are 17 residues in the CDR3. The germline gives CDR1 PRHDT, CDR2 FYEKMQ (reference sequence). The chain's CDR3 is CASSHPAPAGGTDTQYF. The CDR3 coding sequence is TGTGCCAGCAGCCACCCAGCACCCGCTGGTGGGACAGATACGCAGTATTTT.

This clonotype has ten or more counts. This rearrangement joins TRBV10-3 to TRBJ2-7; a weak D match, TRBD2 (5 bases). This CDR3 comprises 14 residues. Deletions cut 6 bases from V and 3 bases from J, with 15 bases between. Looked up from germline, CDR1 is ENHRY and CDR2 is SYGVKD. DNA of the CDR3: TGTGCCATCAGCAAAAGCGGATCCCTCTACGAGCAGTACTTC. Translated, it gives CAISKSGSLYEQYF.

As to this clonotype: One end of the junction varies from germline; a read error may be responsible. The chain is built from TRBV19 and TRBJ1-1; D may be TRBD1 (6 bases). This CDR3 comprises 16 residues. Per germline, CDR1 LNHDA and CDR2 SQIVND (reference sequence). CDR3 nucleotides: TGTGCCAGCAGTACGAAGCGGGGGGCTAATGGAACTGAAGCTTTCTTT. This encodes CASSTKRGANGTEAFF.

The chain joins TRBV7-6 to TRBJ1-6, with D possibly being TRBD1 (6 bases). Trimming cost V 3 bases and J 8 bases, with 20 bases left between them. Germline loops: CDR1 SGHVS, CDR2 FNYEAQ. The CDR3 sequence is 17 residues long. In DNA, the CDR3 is TGTGCCAGCAGCTTTCCCAAGGAGGGGGTTACAGATTCACCCCTCCACTTT. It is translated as CASSFPKEGVTDSPLHF.

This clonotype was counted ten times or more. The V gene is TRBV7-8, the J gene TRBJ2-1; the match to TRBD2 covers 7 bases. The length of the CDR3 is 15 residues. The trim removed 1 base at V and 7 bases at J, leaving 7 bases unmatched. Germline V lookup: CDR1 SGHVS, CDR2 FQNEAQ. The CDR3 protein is CASSLVGSGKNEQFF. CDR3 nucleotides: TGTGCCAGCAGCTTAGTGGGGAGCGGGAAGAATGAGCAGTTCTTC. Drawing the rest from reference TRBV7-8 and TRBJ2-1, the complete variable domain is GAGVSQSPRYKVAKRGQDVALRCDPISGHVSLFWYQQALGQGPEFLTYFQNEAQLDKSGLPSDRFFAERPEGSVSTLKIQRTQQEDSAVYLCASSLVGSGKNEQFFGPGTRLTVL.

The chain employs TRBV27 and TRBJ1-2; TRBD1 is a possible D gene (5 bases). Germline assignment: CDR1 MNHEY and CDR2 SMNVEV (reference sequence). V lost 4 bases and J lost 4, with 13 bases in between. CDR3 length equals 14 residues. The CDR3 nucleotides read TGTGCCAGCAGTTCGACCGACAGTCCCTATGGCTACACCTTC. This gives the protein CASSSTDSPYGYTF.

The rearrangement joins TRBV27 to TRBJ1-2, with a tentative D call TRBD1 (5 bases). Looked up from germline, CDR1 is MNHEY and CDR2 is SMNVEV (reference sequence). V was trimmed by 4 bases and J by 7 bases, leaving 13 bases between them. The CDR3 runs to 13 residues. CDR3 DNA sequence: TGTGCCAGCAGTTCCGCAGGGCCGGGTGGCTACACCTTC. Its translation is CASSSAGPGGYTF.

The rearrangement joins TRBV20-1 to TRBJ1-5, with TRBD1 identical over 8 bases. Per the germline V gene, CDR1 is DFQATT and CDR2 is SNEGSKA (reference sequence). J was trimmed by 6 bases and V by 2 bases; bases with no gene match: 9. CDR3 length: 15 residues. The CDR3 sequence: CSARKWTGRSQPQHF. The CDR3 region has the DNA TGCAGTGCTAGAAAATGGACAGGGAGAAGTCAGCCCCAGCATTTT.

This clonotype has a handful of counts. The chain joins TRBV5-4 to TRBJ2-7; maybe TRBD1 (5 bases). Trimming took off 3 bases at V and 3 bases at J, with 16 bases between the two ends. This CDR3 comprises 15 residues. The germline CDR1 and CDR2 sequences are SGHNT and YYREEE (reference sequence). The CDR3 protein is CASSSLGVPLYEQYV. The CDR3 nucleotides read TGTGCCAGCAGCTCCCTAGGGGTTCCCCTCTACGAGCAGTACGTC.

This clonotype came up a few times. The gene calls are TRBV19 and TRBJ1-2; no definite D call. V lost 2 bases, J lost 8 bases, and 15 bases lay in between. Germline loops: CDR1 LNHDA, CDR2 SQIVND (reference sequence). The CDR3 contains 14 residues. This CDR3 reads CASSITVEDPGYTF. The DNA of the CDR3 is TGTGCCAGTAGTATAACCGTCGAGGACCCGGGCTACACCTTC.

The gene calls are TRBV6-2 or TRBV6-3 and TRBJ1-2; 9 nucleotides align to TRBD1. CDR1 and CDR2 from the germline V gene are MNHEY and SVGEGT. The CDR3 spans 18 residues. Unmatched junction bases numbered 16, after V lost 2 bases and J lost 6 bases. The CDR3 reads CASSYNKEADRGADGYTF. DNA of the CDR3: TGTGCCAGCAGTTACAATAAGGAGGCTGACAGGGGGGCCGATGGCTACACCTTC.

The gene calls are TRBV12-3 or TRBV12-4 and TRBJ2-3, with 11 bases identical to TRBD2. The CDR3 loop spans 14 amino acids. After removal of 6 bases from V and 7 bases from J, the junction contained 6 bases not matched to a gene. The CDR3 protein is CASRPSGGQHTQYF. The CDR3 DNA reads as TGTGCCAGCAGACCTAGCGGGGGGCAACATACGCAGTATTTT.

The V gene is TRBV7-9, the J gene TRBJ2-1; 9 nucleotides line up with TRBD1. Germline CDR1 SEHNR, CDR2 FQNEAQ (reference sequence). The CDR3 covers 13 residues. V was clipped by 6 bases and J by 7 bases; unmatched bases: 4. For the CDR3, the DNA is TGTGCCAGCAGGGGGGACAGGGAGAATGAGCAGTTCTTC. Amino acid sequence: CASRGDRENEQFF.

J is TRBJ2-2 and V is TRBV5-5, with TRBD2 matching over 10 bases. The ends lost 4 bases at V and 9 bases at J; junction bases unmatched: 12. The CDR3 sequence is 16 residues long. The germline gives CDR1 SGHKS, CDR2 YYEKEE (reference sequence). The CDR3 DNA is TGTGCCAGCAGCCCTACCGGGACTAGCGCTGCCTGGGAGCTGTTTTTT. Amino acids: CASSPTGTSAAWELFF.

CDR3 DNA sequence: TGTGCCAGCGAGGGACAGGTGGCTAGCAATGAGCAGTTCTTC. It yields the protein CASEGQVASNEQFF. The chain couples TRBV28 to TRBJ2-1, with 8 bases identical to TRBD1. There are 14 residues in the CDR3. Germline V gene sequence: CDR1 MDHEN, CDR2 SYDVKM. Losses at the gene ends were 8 bases for V and 6 bases for J; bases not matched to a gene: 9.